Listed below are T cell receptor beta chains from one sample, sequenced in a study of spatial heterogeneity in lung cancer. TCRdb called the 5' RACE reads again in MiXCR, with one record for every CDR3 protein. The sample records tens of thousands of distinct CDR3 sequences, less than 9% being singletons. Sequenced here: PBMCs, sampled at follow-up. These receptors all stem from a female donor with early-stage non-small cell lung cancer. Each CDR3 is given with its conserved first and last residue. Fields, in order: J gene, V gene, CDR3 protein.

TRBJ1-2,TRBV28,CASSLKAVHGYTF
TRBJ2-5,TRBV29-1,CSAELETQYF
TRBJ2-7,TRBV4-1,CASSQDSLFSYEQYF
TRBJ1-1,TRBV7-2,CASSGQRSEAFF
TRBJ2-2,TRBV6-1,CASSEEDPRRGELFF
TRBJ2-7,TRBV5-1,CASSGTGQGAAEQYF
TRBJ1-5,TRBV2,CASTGTGGRDQPQHF
TRBJ1-5,TRBV10-2,CASSEPFTRGGDQPQHF
TRBJ2-5,TRBV5-1,CASSSSEGPGGTQYF
TRBJ2-3,TRBV5-1,CASNPGAADTQYF
TRBJ2-3,TRBV20-1,CSATPGGERTDTQYF
TRBJ2-2,TRBV25-1,CASKVANTGELFF
TRBJ1-6,TRBV7-2,CASSLHGQASSPLHF
TRBJ1-2,TRBV7-9,CASSPPGGGYGYTF
TRBJ1-1,TRBV6-6,CASSPPFALGTEAFF
TRBJ2-1,TRBV20-1,CSARTWGGPYNEQFF
TRBJ2-1,TRBV7-6,CASSLDREDEQFF